This paragraph reports one T cell receptor beta chain. Its antigen is still unknown. This CDR3 is built from 17 residues. Germline CDR1 and CDR2: MDHEN and SYDVKM. This sample stems from a study of CXCR3-negative and CXCR3-positive naive CD8 T cells. The libraries of TRB cDNA were constructed through 5' RACE using UMI labels. TCRdb reprocessed the 5' RACE reads and reports one entry per CDR3 protein, with no DNA. The sample data list about 130,000 distinct CDR3 sequences. Whole-study findings and limits: Diversity was high in both naive subsets and much lower in memory cells. Cryopreservation partially decreased CXCR3 expression, and most assays used fresh PBMCs. Naive subsets did not differ in surface CD5, and the authors estimated TCR strength using properties of the TRB CDR3. Similar TRBV-TRBJ usage characterized naive CXCR3-negative and CXCR3-positive cells; memory cells differed.

The clonotype originates from a human donor in good health. Some clones in this sample may be carry-over from other donors' samples. This chain joins TRBV28 and TRBJ1-3; TCRdb's assignment of TRBD1 cannot be checked, as there is no DNA. Sequencing was carried out using naive CXCR3- CD8+ T cells from blood. The sample's subset: CD45RO-CCR7+CD27+CD95- naive CD8+ T cells lacking CXCR3 (TNR3-). The CDR3 sequence: CASSFRAGILNGNTIYF.